This record concerns one T cell receptor (beta chain) sequence. An end of the junction does not agree with germline; a read error may underlie this. Per the germline V gene, CDR1 is LNHNV and CDR2 is YYDKDF (reference sequence). This CDR3 region has 18 residues. The record originates from a study of Ad26.COV2.S vaccination and SARS-CoV-2 variants. Produced via immunoSEQ multiplex PCR; TCRdb's table is partial and in-frame only. The table includes 200,000 to 300,000 clones, more than 75% detected once. Regarding treatment: 15 to 20 received Ad26.COV2.S at low or high dose, single or two shots; 5 received placebo; per-sample allocation not given. Samples came from day 63 after the first vaccine or placebo injection.

V gene TRBV15 combines with J gene TRBJ1-2, with a possible D match to TRBD1 (6 bases). The starting material was peripheral blood, obtained in a trial of Ad26.COV2.S vaccine versus placebo. The clonotype originates from a person between 18 and 65 years old who received the Ad26.COV2.S COVID-19 vaccine or a placebo. For the CDR3, the DNA is TGTGCCACCAGTAGAGACGGGGCAGGGGCGGTGGGCAACTATGGCTACACCTTC. Protein: CATSRDGAGAVGNYGYTF.